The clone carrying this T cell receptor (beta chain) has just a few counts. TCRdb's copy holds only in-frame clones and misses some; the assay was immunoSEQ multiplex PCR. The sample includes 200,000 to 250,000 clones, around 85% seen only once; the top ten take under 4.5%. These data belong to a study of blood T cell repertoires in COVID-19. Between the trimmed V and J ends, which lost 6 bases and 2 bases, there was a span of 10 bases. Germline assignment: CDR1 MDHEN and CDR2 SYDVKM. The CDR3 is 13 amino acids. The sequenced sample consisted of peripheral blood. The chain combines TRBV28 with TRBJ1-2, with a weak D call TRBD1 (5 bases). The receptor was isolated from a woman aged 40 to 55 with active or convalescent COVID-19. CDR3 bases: TGTGCCAGCAGACTCCCAGGGAACTATGGCTACACCTTC. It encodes CASRLPGNYGYTF.